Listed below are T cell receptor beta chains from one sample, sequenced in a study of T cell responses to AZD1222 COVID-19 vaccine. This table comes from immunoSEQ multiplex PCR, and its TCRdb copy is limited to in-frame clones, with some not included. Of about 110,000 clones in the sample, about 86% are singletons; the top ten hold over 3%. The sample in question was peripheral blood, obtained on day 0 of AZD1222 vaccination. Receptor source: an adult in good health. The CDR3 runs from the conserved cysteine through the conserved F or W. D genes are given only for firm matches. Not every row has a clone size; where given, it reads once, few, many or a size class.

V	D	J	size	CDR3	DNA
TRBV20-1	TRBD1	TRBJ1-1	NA	CSASVQGVVTEAFF	TGCAGTGCTAGTGTGCAGGGGGTGGTTACTGAAGCTTTCTTT
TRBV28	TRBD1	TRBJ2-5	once	CASSPRQGSPTQETQYF	TGTGCCAGCAGTCCCAGACAGGGGTCCCCCACTCAAGAGACCCAGTACTTC
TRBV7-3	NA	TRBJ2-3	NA	CASSGFSADTQYF	TGTGCCAGCAGCGGCTTTTCGGCAGATACGCAGTATTTT
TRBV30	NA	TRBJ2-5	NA	CAWSLGTRETQYF	TGTGCCTGGAGCTTAGGGACTCGAGAGACCCAGTACTTC
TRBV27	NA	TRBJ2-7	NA	CASSSRVQPLSYEQYF	TGTGCCAGCAGTTCTCGGGTACAGCCCCTCTCCTACGAGCAGTACTTC
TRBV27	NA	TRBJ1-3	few	CASSLGVSGNTIYF	TGTGCCAGCAGTTTAGGAGTCTCTGGAAACACCATATATTTT
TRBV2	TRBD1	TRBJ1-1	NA	CASSHPRDRPDTEAFF	TGTGCCAGCAGCCACCCGCGGGACAGGCCTGATACTGAAGCTTTCTTT
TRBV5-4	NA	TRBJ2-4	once	CASSLYGGNIQYF	TGTGCCAGCAGCCTGTACGGGGGAAACATTCAGTACTTC
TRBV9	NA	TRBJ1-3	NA	CASGGRGNTIYF	TGTGCCAGCGGGGGGCGCGGAAACACCATATATTTT
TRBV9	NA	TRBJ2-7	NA	CASSEGSGVYEQYF	TGTGCCAGCAGCGAGGGGTCTGGGGTATACGAGCAGTACTTC
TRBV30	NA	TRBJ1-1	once	CAWSVQTNTEAFF	TGTGCCTGGAGTGTACAGACCAACACTGAAGCTTTCTTT
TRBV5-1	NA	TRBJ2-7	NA	CASSSRLGRIGEQYF	TGCGCCAGCAGCTCCCGCTTGGGGCGGATCGGCGAGCAGTACTTC
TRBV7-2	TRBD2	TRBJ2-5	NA	CASQKGTSGASTQYF	TGTGCCAGCCAAAAGGGGACTAGCGGAGCGTCGACCCAGTACTTC
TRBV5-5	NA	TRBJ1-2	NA	CASSLKGQTSNYGYTF	TGTGCCAGCAGCTTGAAAGGACAGACTAGCAACTATGGCTACACCTTC
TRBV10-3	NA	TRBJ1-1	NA	CAISESWVGETEAFF	TGTGCCATCAGTGAGTCGTGGGTTGGAGAGACTGAAGCTTTCTTT
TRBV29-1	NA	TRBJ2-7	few	CSVQSYEQYF	TGCAGCGTTCAATCCTACGAGCAGTACTTC
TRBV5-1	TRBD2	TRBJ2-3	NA	CASSLLAGTDTQYF	TGCGCCAGCAGCTTACTAGCGGGGACAGATACGCAGTATTTT
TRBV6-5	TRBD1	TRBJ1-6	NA	CASKSGTDNSPLHF	TGTGCCAGCAAATCCGGGACAGATAATTCACCCCTCCACTTT
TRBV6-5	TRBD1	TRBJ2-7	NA	CASRRGTGAYEQYF	TGTGCCAGCAGGAGGGGGACAGGGGCCTACGAGCAGTACTTC
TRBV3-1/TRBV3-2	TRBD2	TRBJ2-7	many	CASSPVAGRTSYEQYF	TGTGCCAGCAGCCCCGTAGCGGGGAGGACCTCCTACGAGCAGTACTTC
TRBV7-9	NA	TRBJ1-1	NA	CASSRRQTEAFF	TGTGCCAGCAGTCGGAGACAGACTGAAGCTTTCTTT
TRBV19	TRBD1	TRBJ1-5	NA	CASSMDRDHQPQHF	TGTGCCAGTAGTATGGACAGGGATCATCAGCCCCAGCATTTT
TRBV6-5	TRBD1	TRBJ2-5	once	CASRRTGQETQYF	TGTGCCAGCAGGAGGACAGGGCAGGAGACCCAGTACTTC
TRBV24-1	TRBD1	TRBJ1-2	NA	CATSDTRDRDGYTF	TGTGCCACCAGTGATACCCGGGACAGGGATGGCTACACCTTC
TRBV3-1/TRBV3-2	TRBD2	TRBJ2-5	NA	CASSQVASGGEETQYF	TGTGCCAGCAGCCAAGTGGCTAGCGGGGGGGAAGAGACCCAGTACTTC
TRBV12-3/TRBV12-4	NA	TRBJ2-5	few	CASSLDRSKTQYF	TGTGCCAGCAGTTTGGATCGAAGCAAGACCCAGTACTTC
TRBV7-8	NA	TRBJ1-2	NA	CASRPQGSGYGYTF	TGTGCCAGCAGGCCCCAGGGGTCTGGCTATGGCTACACCTTC
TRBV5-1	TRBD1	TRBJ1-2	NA	CASSPRTGAPVGYTF	TGCGCCAGCAGCCCCCGAACAGGGGCTCCCGTAGGCTACACCTTC
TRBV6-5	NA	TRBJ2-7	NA	CASSYSFLDEQYF	TGTGCCAGCAGTTACTCGTTCCTTGACGAGCAGTACTTC
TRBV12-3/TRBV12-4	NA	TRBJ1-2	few	CASSLNGGGYTF	TGTGCCAGCAGTTTAAATGGGGGAGGCTACACCTTC
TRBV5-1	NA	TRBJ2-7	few	CASRDRKGSYEQYF	TGCGCCAGCAGAGACAGGAAAGGCTCCTACGAGCAGTACTTC
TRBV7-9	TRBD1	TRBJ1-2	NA	CASSRDRGLDGYTF	TGTGCCAGCAGCCGGGACAGGGGATTAGATGGCTACACCTTC
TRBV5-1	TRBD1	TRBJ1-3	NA	CASSLTGADSGNTIYF	TGCGCCAGCAGCCTGACAGGGGCTGACTCTGGAAACACCATATATTTT
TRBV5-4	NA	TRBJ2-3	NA	CASSLDAGSSHTQYF	TGTGCCAGCAGCTTGGATGCCGGTTCCTCCCATACGCAGTATTTT
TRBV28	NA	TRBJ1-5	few	CASTRLQGDQPQHF	TGTGCCAGCACCAGACTACAGGGAGACCAGCCCCAGCATTTT
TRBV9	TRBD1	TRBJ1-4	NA	CASSVGDRNEKLFF	TGTGCCAGCAGCGTAGGGGACAGGAATGAAAAACTGTTTTTT
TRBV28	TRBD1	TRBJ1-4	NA	CASTPGTGLDLGEKLFF	TGTGCCAGCACCCCCGGGACAGGGCTTGACCTAGGTGAAAAACTGTTTTTT
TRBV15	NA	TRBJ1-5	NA	CATSRDGRAQHF	TGTGCCACCAGCAGAGATGGGAGGGCCCAGCATTTT
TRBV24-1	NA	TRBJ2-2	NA	CATSVPAGGPRTGELFF	NA
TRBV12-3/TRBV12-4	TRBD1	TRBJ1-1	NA	CASRTGGFSEAFF	TGTGCCAGCAGGACAGGGGGGTTCTCTGAAGCTTTCTTT
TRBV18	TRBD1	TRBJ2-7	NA	CASSPSDRAIQYF	TGTGCCAGCTCACCCAGCGACAGGGCGATCCAGTACTTC